The clone carrying this T cell receptor beta chain was seen a single time. Its cognate antigen is unknown. This sample was included in a study of cytomegalovirus exposure and HLA in healthy donors. Overall study findings and caveats: The authors considered a cluster of highly shared sequence variants likely to be a sequencing artifact. The study reported that TCR beta sequences accurately predicted HLA-A and HLA-B alleles in most subjects.

The junction had 11 bases not matched to a gene; V was cut back by 1 base and J by 2 bases. CDR3 length: 19 amino acids. Germline V gives CDR1 MGHRA, CDR2 YSYEKL. With 60 Vbeta and 13 Jbeta primers, the PCR was carried out. Measured with immunoSEQ multiplex PCR; TCRdb has only the in-frame clones, and not every one. The repertoire holds approximately 180,000 clones, with roughly 87% as singletons. The V call is TRBV4-1, the J call TRBJ2-1, with 10 nucleotides matching TRBD2. The sequence was obtained from a girl under three years old in good health and CMV-seronegative. Sequenced: PBMCs. As DNA, the CDR3 is TGCGCCAGCAGCCAAGTGCCAGCGGGGGGGCCAATCACCTACAATGAGCAGTTCTTC. Protein: CASSQVPAGGPITYNEQFF.